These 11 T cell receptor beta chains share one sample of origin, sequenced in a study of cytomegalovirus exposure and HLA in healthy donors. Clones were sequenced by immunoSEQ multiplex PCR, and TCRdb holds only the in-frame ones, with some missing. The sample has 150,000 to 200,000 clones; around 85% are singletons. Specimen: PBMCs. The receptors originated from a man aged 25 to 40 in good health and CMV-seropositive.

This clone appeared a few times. CDR3 sequence reads: CASSERAGWETQYF. CDR3 in DNA: TGTGCCAGTAGTGAGAGGGCGGGCTGGGAGACCCAGTACTTC. The chain is built from TRBV19 and TRBJ2-5, with TRBD2 as a possible D gene (5 bases). The germline gives CDR1 LNHDA, CDR2 SQIVND (reference sequence). The CDR3 length is 14 residues. V was clipped by 5 bases and J by 5 bases, with 15 bases between them.

CDR3: CASSLMSGGAVYNEQFF. In DNA form, the CDR3 reads TGTGCCAGCAGTTTAATGAGCGGGGGGGCCGTCTACAATGAGCAGTTCTTC. The V and J genes are TRBV27 and TRBJ2-1; 10 bases map to TRBD2. This CDR3 spans 17 amino acids. V gave up 2 bases and J gave up 3 bases; unmatched junction bases: 7. Germline V gives CDR1 MNHEY, CDR2 SMNVEV (reference sequence).

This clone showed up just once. The CDR3 region is CASSLDPGRNQPQHF. As DNA, the CDR3 is TGTGCCAGCAGCTTAGACCCAGGGCGGAATCAGCCCCAGCATTTT. The V call is TRBV7-2, the J call TRBJ1-5; possibly TRBD1 for D (5 bases). CDR3 length: 15 amino acids. Looked up from germline, CDR1 is SGHTA and CDR2 is FQGNSA. V was cut by 1 base and J by 4 bases, with 11 bases left in between.

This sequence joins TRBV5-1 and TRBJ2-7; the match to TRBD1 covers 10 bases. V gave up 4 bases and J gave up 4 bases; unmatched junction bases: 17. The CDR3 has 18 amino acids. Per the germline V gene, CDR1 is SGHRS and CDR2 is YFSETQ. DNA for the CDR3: TGCGCCAGCAGCAGGGGACAGGGGCTCCACCCCGACTTATACGAGCAGTACTTC. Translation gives CASSRGQGLHPDLYEQYF.

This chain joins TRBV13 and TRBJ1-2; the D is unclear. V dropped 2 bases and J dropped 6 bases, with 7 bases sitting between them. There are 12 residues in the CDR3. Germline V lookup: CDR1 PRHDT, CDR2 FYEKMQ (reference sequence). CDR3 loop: CASSLPRDGYTF. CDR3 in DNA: TGTGCCAGCAGCTTACCCCGGGATGGCTACACCTTC.

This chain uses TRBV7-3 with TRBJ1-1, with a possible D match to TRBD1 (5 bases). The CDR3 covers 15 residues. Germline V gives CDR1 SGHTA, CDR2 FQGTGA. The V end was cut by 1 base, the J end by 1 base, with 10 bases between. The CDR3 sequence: CASSLMGGKNTEAFF. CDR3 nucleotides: TGTGCCAGCAGCTTAATGGGGGGGAAGAACACTGAAGCTTTCTTT.

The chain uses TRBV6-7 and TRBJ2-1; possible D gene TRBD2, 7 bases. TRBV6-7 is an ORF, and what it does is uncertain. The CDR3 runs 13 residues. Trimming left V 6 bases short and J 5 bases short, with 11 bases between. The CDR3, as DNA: TGTGCCAGCAGGAGGGGGGGAGACAATGAGCAGTTCTTC. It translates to CASRRGGDNEQFF.

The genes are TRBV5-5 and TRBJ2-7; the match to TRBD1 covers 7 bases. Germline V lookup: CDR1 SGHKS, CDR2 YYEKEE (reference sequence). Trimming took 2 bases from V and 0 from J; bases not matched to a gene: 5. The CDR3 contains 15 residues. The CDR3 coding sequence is TGTGCCAGCAGCTTTAGGACAGGAGTCTCCTACGAGCAGTACTTC. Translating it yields CASSFRTGVSYEQYF.

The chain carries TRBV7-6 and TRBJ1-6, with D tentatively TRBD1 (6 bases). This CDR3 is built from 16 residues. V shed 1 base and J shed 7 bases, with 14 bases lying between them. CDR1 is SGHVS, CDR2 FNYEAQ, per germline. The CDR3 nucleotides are TGTGCCAGCAGCTTAGGGGGAGGGGGGCAGAATTCACCCCTCCACTTT. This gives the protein CASSLGGGGQNSPLHF.

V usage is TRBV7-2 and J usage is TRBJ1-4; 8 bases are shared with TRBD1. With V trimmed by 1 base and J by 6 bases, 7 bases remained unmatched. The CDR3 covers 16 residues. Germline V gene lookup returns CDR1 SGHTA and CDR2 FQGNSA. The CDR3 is CASSLGPGTGYEKLFF. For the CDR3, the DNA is TGTGCCAGCAGCTTAGGTCCCGGGACAGGCTATGAAAAACTGTTTTTT.

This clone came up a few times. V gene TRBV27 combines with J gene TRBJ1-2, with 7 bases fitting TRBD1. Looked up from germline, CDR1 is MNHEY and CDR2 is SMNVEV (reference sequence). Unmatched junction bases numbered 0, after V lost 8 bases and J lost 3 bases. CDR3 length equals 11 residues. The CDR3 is CASGTDYGYTF. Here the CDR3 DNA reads TGTGCCAGCGGGACAGACTATGGCTACACCTTC.